This TCR beta chain was observed in a study of CD8 T cells in ankylosing spondylitis. This clonotype was observed many times. Its antigen is as yet unknown. Quantitative 5'-RACE with molecular barcodes generated TCR beta libraries. TCRdb used MiXCR to reprocess the 5' RACE reads, holding one entry per CDR3 protein. This table has about 220,000 distinct CDR3 sequences, under 12% appearing once. Trimming took 0 bases from V and 6 from J; bases not matched to a gene: 0. Germline loops: CDR1 SGHRS, CDR2 YFSETQ. This CDR3 has 13 residues. General observations from the study: Disease-linked clones reportedly concentrated significantly in matched ankylosing spondylitis synovial fluid. Those disease-linked clones were CD8+; they were also relatively rare in peripheral blood.

The receptor's source is a male donor with ankylosing spondylitis or in good health (not recorded which). V gene TRBV5-1 combines with J gene TRBJ1-5, with 7 bases aligning to TRBD1. Sample: blood, either unsorted or a sorted T cell fraction (not recorded which). CDR3 in amino acids: CASSLEGAQPQHF. The DNA for the CDR3 is TGCGCCAGCAGCTTGGAGGGGGCTCAGCCCCAGCATTTT.